The text below deals with one TCR beta chain. Use of 60 Vbeta and 13 Jbeta primers characterized the PCR. Sequenced by immunoSEQ multiplex PCR; TCRdb stores in-frame clones only, minus some. The table records 55,000 to 65,000 clones, under 85% of them present only once. This sample stems from a study of cytomegalovirus exposure and HLA in healthy donors. Trimming took 3 bases from V and 7 from J, leaving 18 bases between them. The germline CDR1 and CDR2 sequences are SNHLY and FYNNEI. This CDR3 spans 15 amino acids. The specimen sequenced was PBMCs. This TCR was sampled from a woman in her twenties or thirties in good health and CMV-seronegative. The chain is built from TRBV2 and TRBJ2-5; tentative D call: TRBD2 (5 bases). The CDR3 sequence: CASSEEKGPRGTQYF. The CDR3 DNA sequence: TGTGCCAGCAGTGAGGAAAAAGGGCCTCGGGGGACCCAGTACTTC.